The 18 T cell receptor beta chains listed next were all sequenced from one sample in a study of vaccination effects on CD4 cells after COVID-19. These TCRs' antigens remain unknown. An approximately 10-day culture period preceded the isolation of CD4+ T cells. Participants completed two doses of the BNT162b2 or mRNA-1273 vaccine. Measured with immunoSEQ multiplex PCR; TCRdb has only the in-frame clones, and not every one. Here the sample spans more than 55,000 clones, nearly 80% being singletons. The specimen was CD4+ T cells from PBMCs cultured without peptide, collected after COVID-19 vaccination. The receptors shown here come from a human donor who received a COVID-19 vaccine.

The chain uses TRBV30 and TRBJ1-1; D gene ambiguous. CDR3 length: 13 amino acids. Trimming took 3 bases from V and 8 from J, leaving 16 bases between them. Germline V lookup: CDR1 GTSNPN, CDR2 SVGIG (reference sequence). The CDR3 nucleotides are TGTGCCTGGAGAAATCTTCTTGAAGCCGAAGCTTTCTTT. Translation gives CAWRNLLEAEAFF. The full variable domain, its missing parts supplied by reference TRBV30 and TRBJ1-1, is SQTIHQWPATLVQPVGSPLSLECTVEGTSNPNLYWYRQAAGRGLQLLFYSVGIGQISSEVPQNLSASRPQDRQFILSSKKLLLSDSGFYLCAWRNLLEAEAFFGQGTRLTVV.

The DNA of the CDR3 is TGTGCCAGCAGCTCCGTTAGCGGGGGGAGCTCCTACGAGCAGTACTTC. Its protein product is CASSSVSGGSSYEQYF. The chain employs TRBV7-2 and TRBJ2-7; 10 positions match TRBD2. Germline V lookup: CDR1 SGHTA, CDR2 FQGNSA. J lost 0 bases, V lost 4 bases, and 6 bases had no gene match. The CDR3 contains 16 residues. Using reference TRBV7-2 and TRBJ2-7 for the parts outside the CDR3, the full variable domain is GAGVSQSPSNKVTEKGKDVELRCDPISGHTALYWYRQSLGQGLEFLIYFQGNSAPDKSGLPSDRFSAERTGGSVSTLTIQRTQQEDSAVYLCASSSVSGGSSYEQYFGPGTRLTVT.

The CDR3: CASSLRGLAGPDTQYF. The DNA for the CDR3 is TGTGCCAGCAGCCTCCGCGGACTAGCGGGGCCAGATACGCAGTATTTT. The J gene is TRBJ2-3, the V gene TRBV4-2, with 12 bases aligning to TRBD2. V was clipped by 4 bases and J by 4 bases; unmatched bases: 6. The germline V gene has CDR1 LGHNA and CDR2 YNFKEQ. The CDR3 has 16 residues.

This chain's CDR3 is CASPSVGTDTQYF. CDR3 nucleotides: TGTGCCAGCCCATCAGTAGGCACAGATACGCAGTATTTT. This chain uses TRBV2 with TRBJ2-3, with D unresolved. This CDR3 contains 13 residues. Trimming removed 8 bases from V and 1 base from J, with 10 bases in between. Germline-derived CDR1 and CDR2 are SNHLY and FYNNEI.

The chain joins TRBV30 to TRBJ2-1; 10 bases align to TRBD2. V dropped 3 bases and J dropped 8; count of bases not matched to a gene: 7. Per the germline V gene, CDR1 is GTSNPN and CDR2 is SVGIG (reference sequence). This CDR3 spans 14 amino acids. CDR3 residues: CAWRNSGRSHEQFF. Here the CDR3 DNA reads TGTGCCTGGAGAAATAGCGGGAGGTCCCATGAGCAGTTCTTC.

The chain's CDR3 is CASSATGAGQTQYF. DNA for the CDR3: TGTGCCAGTAGTGCGACAGGGGCCGGTCAGACCCAGTACTTC. The rearrangement joins TRBV19 to TRBJ2-5; 8 nucleotides align to TRBD1. Germline values: CDR1 LNHDA, CDR2 SQIVND (reference sequence). The CDR3 totals 14 residues. The V segment lost 5 bases and the J segment 6 bases; nucleotides outside the gene matches: 8.

This CDR3 is CASSQGLGRQDYGYTF. The CDR3 nucleotides read TGTGCCAGCAGCCAAGGTCTCGGTCGTCAGGATTATGGCTACACCTTC. The gene calls are TRBV3-1 (or the pseudogene TRBV3-2) and TRBJ1-2, with D unresolved. Trimming took off 1 base at V and 5 bases at J, with 17 bases between the two ends. The CDR3 is 16 amino acids. The germline V gene encodes CDR1 LGHDT and CDR2 YNNKEL (reference sequence).

This clone has only one observation. The chain combines TRBV6-1 with TRBJ2-3; 10 nucleotides match TRBD1. The CDR3 totals 15 residues. Trimming took 3 bases from V and 9 from J; bases not matched to a gene: 9. CDR1 is MNHNS, CDR2 SASEGT, per germline. In nucleotides, the CDR3 is TGTGCCAGCAGTGAGAAGCAGACAGGGGGCGGGACGCAGTATTTT. Translation gives CASSEKQTGGGTQYF.

The CDR3 loop is CASSQGYGYTF. CDR3 nucleotide sequence: TGTGCCAGCAGCCAGGGCTATGGCTACACCTTC. V and J are TRBV14 and TRBJ1-2; D gene unclear. CDR1 SGHDN and CDR2 FVKESK come from the germline V gene. CDR3 size: 11 residues. V was cut by 3 bases and J by 4 bases, with 3 bases left in between.

The chain couples TRBV19 to TRBJ1-1; 9 bases align to TRBD1. The germline V gene has CDR1 LNHDA and CDR2 SQIVND (reference sequence). V gave up 6 bases and J gave up 1 base; unmatched junction bases: 3. The CDR3 loop spans 14 amino acids. For the CDR3, the DNA is TGTGCCAGTAGGACGGGACAGGGGAACACTGAAGCTTTCTTT. Translating it yields CASRTGQGNTEAFF.

This clone was found once. V is TRBV15 and J is TRBJ1-4, with D uncertain. The CDR3 runs to 13 residues. Trimming cost V 5 bases and J 4 bases, with 8 bases left between them. In germline, CDR1 is LNHNV, CDR2 YYDKDF (reference sequence). CDR3 sequence reads: CATSAAINEKLFF. For the CDR3, the DNA is TGTGCCACCAGCGCAGCTATTAATGAAAAACTGTTTTTT.

J is TRBJ2-2 and V is TRBV7-2, with unresolved D. Germline V gene sequence: CDR1 SGHTA, CDR2 FQGNSA. V lost 0 bases to trimming and J lost 4 bases, with 6 bases between them. This CDR3 spans 14 amino acids. CDR3: CASSLAFTTGELFF. CDR3 coding DNA: TGTGCCAGCAGCTTAGCCTTTACCACCGGGGAGCTGTTTTTT.

The chain combines TRBV6-1 with TRBJ1-3; tentatively, D is TRBD1 (5 bases). The CDR3 length is 16 residues. Trimming removed 1 base from V and 4 bases from J, with 14 bases in between. From germline, CDR1 is MNHNS and CDR2 SASEGT. The chain's CDR3 is CASSEGLGTSGNTIYF. In DNA form, the CDR3 reads TGTGCCAGCAGTGAAGGGCTTGGGACCTCGGGAAACACCATATATTTT.

This chain connects TRBV29-1 to TRBJ2-1; D gene uncertain. The CDR3 spans 12 residues. The V end lost 3 bases, the J end lost 2 bases, and 5 bases lay between the germline ends. The germline V gene encodes CDR1 SQVTM and CDR2 ANQGSEA. CDR3 sequence (DNA): TGCAGCGTTGATCAAGCCTACAATGAGCAGTTCTTC. Its translation: CSVDQAYNEQFF.

The J gene is TRBJ2-7, the V gene TRBV29-1; TRBD2 agrees at 13 bases. The CDR3 is made up of 14 amino acids. Germline-derived CDR1 and CDR2 are SQVTM and ANQGSEA. After removal of 6 bases from V and 6 bases from J, the junction contained 8 bases not matched to a gene. The CDR3 reads CSVRPGLAGPEQYF. CDR3 coding DNA: TGCAGCGTCCGGCCGGGACTAGCGGGACCCGAGCAGTACTTC.

The chain uses TRBV6-5 and TRBJ2-2; 7 positions agree with TRBD1. The germline gives CDR1 MNHEY, CDR2 SVGAGI. J lost 4 bases, V lost 6 bases, and 8 bases had no gene match. The CDR3 length is 15 residues. As DNA, the CDR3 is TGTGCCAGCAGACCTAGACAGGGATTCACCGGGGAGCTGTTTTTT. Translated, it gives CASRPRQGFTGELFF.

The chain carries TRBV4-2 and TRBJ2-2; TRBD2 matches 13 bases. Germline lookup yields CDR1 LGHNA and CDR2 YNFKEQ. The CDR3 totals 19 residues. J lost 7 bases, V lost 4 bases, and 15 bases had no gene match. CDR3 in DNA: TGTGCCAGCAGCCCTCGTGCTTCCGGACTAGCGGGAGTTAACGGGGAGCTGTTTTTT. This encodes CASSPRASGLAGVNGELFF.

This clone appeared once. The chain carries TRBV11-3 and TRBJ1-5; D perhaps matches TRBD1 (5 bases). V lost 10 bases and J lost 5, with 18 bases in between. The length of the CDR3 is 14 residues. Germline CDR1 and CDR2: SGHNT and YENEEA. The CDR3: CAKARGGPYQPQHF. DNA of the CDR3: TGTGCCAAGGCAAGGGGAGGCCCCTATCAGCCCCAGCATTTT.